The following is a T cell receptor (beta chain) sequence with its context. Its antigen is not known. Some clones are missing from TCRdb's copy, which holds only in-frame ones; the method was immunoSEQ multiplex PCR. The sample lists about 130,000 clones, roughly 93% seen once, with approximately 3.1% in the top ten. The data were taken from a study of T cell responses to AZD1222 COVID-19 vaccine. Study results and limitations: Females made up more of the donors, who were largely white British, and clonal diversity may have come out too low.

From germline, CDR1 is LNHNV and CDR2 YYDKDF (reference sequence). Trimming at V came to 5 bases and at J to 7 bases, leaving 16 bases not matched to a gene. CDR3 size: 17 residues. Specimen: peripheral blood, collected on day 0 of AZD1222 vaccination. V and J are TRBV15 and TRBJ1-4; 7 bases fit TRBD1. The sequence was collected from an adult in good health. The CDR3 here is CATSGRDSPIGGEKLFF. The CDR3 region has the DNA TGTGCCACCAGCGGCCGGGACAGCCCTATCGGGGGTGAAAAACTGTTTTTT.